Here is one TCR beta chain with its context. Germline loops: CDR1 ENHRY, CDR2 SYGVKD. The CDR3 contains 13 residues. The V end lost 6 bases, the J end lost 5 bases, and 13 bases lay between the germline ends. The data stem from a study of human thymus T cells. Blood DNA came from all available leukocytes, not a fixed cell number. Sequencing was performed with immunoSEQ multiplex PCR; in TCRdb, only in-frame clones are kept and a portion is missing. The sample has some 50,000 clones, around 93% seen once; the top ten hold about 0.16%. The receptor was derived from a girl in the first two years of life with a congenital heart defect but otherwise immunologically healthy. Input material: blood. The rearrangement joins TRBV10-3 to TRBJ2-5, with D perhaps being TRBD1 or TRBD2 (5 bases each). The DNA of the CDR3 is TGTGCCATCAGGGGAGAGGGGCCGGAGACCCAGTACTTC. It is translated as CAIRGEGPETQYF.